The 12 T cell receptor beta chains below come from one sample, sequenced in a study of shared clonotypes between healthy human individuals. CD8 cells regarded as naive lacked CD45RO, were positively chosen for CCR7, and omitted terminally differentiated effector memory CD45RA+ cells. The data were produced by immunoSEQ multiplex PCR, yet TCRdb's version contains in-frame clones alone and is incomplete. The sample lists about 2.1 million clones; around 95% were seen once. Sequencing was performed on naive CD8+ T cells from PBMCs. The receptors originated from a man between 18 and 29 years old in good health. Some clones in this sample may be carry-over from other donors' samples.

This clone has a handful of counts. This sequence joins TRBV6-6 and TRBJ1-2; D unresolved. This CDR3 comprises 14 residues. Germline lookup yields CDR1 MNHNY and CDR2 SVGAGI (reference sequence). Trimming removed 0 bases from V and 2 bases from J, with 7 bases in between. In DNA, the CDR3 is TGTGCCAGCAGTTACTCGAGTCGGAACTATGGCTACACCTTC. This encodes CASSYSSRNYGYTF.

The CDR3 bases are TGTGCCAGCAGTTTGTCGGGGGGAACTAATGAAAAACTGTTTTTT. It translates to CASSLSGGTNEKLFF. The chain links TRBV28 to TRBJ1-4; tentative D call: TRBD1 (5 bases). V was trimmed by 3 bases and J by 1 base, leaving 9 bases between them. This CDR3 spans 15 amino acids. Germline lookup yields CDR1 MDHEN and CDR2 SYDVKM.

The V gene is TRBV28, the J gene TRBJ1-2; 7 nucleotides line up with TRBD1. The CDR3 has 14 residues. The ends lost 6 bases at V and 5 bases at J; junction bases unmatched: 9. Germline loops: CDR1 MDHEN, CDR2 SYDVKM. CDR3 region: CASRETGDRYGYTF. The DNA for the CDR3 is TGTGCCAGCAGGGAAACCGGGGACAGATATGGCTACACCTTC.

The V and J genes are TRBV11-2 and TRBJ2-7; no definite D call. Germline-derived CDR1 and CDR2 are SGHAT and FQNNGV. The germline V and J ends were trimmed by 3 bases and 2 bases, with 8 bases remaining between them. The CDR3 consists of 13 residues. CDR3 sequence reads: CASSFSGTYEQYF. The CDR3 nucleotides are TGTGCCAGCAGCTTTTCGGGTACCTACGAGCAGTACTTC.

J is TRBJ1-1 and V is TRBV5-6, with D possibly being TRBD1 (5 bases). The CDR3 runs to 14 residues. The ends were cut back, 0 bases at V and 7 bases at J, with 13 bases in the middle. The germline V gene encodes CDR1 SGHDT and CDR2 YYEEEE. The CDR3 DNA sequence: TGTGCCAGCAGCTTGGCATCAGGGAACGATGAAGCTTTCTTT. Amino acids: CASSLASGNDEAFF.

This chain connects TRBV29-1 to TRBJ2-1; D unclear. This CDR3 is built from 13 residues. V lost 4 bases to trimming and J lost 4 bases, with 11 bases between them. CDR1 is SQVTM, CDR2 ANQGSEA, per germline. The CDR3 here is CSVGDRTYNEQFF. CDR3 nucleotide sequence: TGCAGCGTTGGAGATAGGACGTACAATGAGCAGTTCTTC.

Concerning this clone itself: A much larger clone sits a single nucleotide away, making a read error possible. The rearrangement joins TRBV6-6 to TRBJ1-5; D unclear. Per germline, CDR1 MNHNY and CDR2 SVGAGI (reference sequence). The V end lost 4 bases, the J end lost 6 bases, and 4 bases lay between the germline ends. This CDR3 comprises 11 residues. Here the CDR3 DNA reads TGTGCCAGCAGTTTGGGTCAGCCCCAGCATTTT. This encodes CASSLGQPQHF.

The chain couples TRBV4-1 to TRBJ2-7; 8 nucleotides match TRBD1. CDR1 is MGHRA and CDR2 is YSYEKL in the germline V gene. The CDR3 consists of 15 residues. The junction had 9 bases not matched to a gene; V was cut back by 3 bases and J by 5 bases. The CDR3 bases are TGCGCCAGCAGCCATGGACAGGGCCCTGAACACGAGCAGTACTTC. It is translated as CASSHGQGPEHEQYF.

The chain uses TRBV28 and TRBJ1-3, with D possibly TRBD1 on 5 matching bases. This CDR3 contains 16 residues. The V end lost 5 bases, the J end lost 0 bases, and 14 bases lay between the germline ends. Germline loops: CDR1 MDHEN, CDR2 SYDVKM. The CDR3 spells CASSPPYRSSGNTIYF. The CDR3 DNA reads TGTGCCAGCAGTCCCCCCTACAGGTCCTCTGGAAACACCATATATTTT. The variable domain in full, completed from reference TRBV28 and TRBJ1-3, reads DVKVTQSSRYLVKRTGEKVFLECVQDMDHENMFWYRQDPGLGLRLIYFSYDVKMKEKGDIPEGYSVSREKKERFSLILESASTNQTSMYLCASSPPYRSSGNTIYFGEGSWLTVV.

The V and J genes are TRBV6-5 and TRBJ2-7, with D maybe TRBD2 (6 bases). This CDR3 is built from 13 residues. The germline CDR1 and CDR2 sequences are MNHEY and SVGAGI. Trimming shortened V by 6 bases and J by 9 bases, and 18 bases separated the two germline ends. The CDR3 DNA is TGTGCCAGCAGGAACGTCTGGGGAGGCGGGCAGTACTTC. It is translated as CASRNVWGGGQYF.

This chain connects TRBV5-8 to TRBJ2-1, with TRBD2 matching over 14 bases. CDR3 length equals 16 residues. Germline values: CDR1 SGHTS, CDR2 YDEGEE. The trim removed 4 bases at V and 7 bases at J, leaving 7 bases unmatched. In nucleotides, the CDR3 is TGTGCCAGCAGCATCGGGACTAGCGGGAGTAGGAATGAGCAGTTCTTC. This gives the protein CASSIGTSGSRNEQFF.

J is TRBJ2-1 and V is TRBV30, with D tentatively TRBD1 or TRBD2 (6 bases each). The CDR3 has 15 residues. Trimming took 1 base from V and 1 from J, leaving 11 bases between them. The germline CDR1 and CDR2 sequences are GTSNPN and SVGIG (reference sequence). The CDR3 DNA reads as TGTGCCTGGAGTGGGGGGCTAGCGTCCTACAATGAGCAGTTCTTC. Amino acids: CAWSGGLASYNEQFF.